This T cell receptor beta chain was identified in a study of T cell responses to AZD1222 COVID-19 vaccine (dated by TCRdb to 2020 to 2023). For the study in its entirety: AZD1222 recipients given second doses at about 4 weeks or at about 12 weeks were pooled, since spike-specific TCR depth and breadth were not found to differ between the two schedules. TCR sequencing covered roughly 230 trial participants: some 210 given two doses of AZD1222 and 26 given two doses of MenACWY control vaccine. Trial participants were enrolled by age into subgroups of 18-55, 56-69 and 70-plus years, and around 150, 28 and 57 TCR-sequenced participants, respectively, were included in these subgroups. Here is what the overall study found, with its caveats: Participants were mostly white British, with more females than males. The authors suggested clonal diversity may have been underestimated. In the small 56-69-year group, the increase in depth fell short of significance, most likely because of low power. Because no day 14 peak-response samples were available, the repertoires could be characterized only after the peak T cell response. Conclusions about previously exposed vaccinees were limited because only 6 or 7 AZD1222 recipients were SARS-CoV-2 seropositive at baseline. Spike-specific TCR breadth and depth rose significantly after two AZD1222 doses compared with day 0 and with MenACWY recipients. Vaccine-associated CD4 TCRs spanned the whole spike protein, with dominant responses in regions 160-218 and 743-854. Reportedly, close to half of the unique spike-specific TCRs recognized epitopes lying outside the regions that are mutated in the B.1.351 and B.1.1.7 variants.

The sample's time point, from its label and the paper: baseline before first vaccination. Vaccinee samples came from UK trials COV001 and COV002, including a single-blind randomized controlled phase 2/3 trial of AZD1222 (ChAdOx1 nCoV-19) in healthy adults. For TCRbeta chain sequencing, PBMC samples were collected from trial participants at day 0 and at day 28 after the second dose. The CDR3 regions of human TCRbeta chains were analyzed by immunosequencing. As for the authors' bioinformatics: TCRs in the repertoires were compared against a reference library of SARS-CoV-2-specific TCRs that had been generated with the MIRA antigen-specificity platform. Breadth was defined as the fraction of unique TCRs that were SARS-CoV-2-associated, and depth was defined as the fraction of total T cells that were SARS-CoV-2-associated. Using the MIRA data, each spike-specific TCR was mapped to the spike region that the TCR reacts to and placed in a CD4 or CD8 class. Log10-transformed breadth and depth values were compared by one-way ANOVA with Sidak's multiple comparisons tests. TCRdb obtained this table from immuneACCESS and retained in-frame rearrangements with V and J assigned. These tables miss some clones; where compared with another copy, unresolved V genes account for less than half of the shortfall, and the remainder is unexplained. Clone size and V and J calls were adopted from that table, with D and trimming inferred from the DNA. The sample contains some 75,000 clones, roughly 84% of them found a single time. Clones ranked in the top ten supply roughly a tenth of the sample.

As regards this clone: Its antigen is unknown. Per-nucleotide qualities are absent, and no much larger clonotype sits a single base away.

This material consisted of peripheral blood, taken on day 0 of AZD1222 vaccination. This clonotype originated in an adult in good health.

CDR3 sequence: CASSSRTGNGYTF. The DNA is as follows: TGTGCCAGCAGCTCAAGGACAGGGAATGGCTACACCTTC. The rearranged segments are TRBV7-8 and TRBJ1-2; a stretch of 8 junction bases matches TRBD1. CDR1 and CDR2 are drawn from the germline V gene: SGHVS, FQNEAQ. Germline trimming amounts to 4 bases on V and 6 bases on J, with 4 as the count of junction bases outside the gene matches. There are 13 amino acids in the CDR3, from cysteine to phenylalanine inclusive. Of the read, only the CDR3 DNA is kept; its 39 bases are in frame from base 1.